The clone carrying this T cell receptor beta chain is identified as medium-sized from frequency. Its specificity is unknown. The sample is drawn from a study of T cell clusters in autoimmune cytopenias. Study-level findings and limits: Clustering suggested that physiological T cell clusters were missing in primary autoimmune cytopenia patients. Functional roles of the in silico T cell clusters still await experimental validation. TRB repertoire shifts in secondary cytopenia and chronic lymphocytic leukemia mostly reflected lymphoma, not autoimmunity.

Multiplex touch-down PCR amplified TRB using TRB-A and TRB-B pools in one tube. TCRdb reworked the multiplex PCR reads into one entry per CDR3 protein, no DNA. The specimen's table records roughly 8,000 distinct CDR3 sequences. Tens of thousands of genome equivalents of blood DNA were amplified for TRB. Germline V gene lookup returns CDR1 SQVTM and CDR2 ANQGSEA. The CDR3 extends over 13 amino acids. The rearrangement links TRBV29-1 to TRBJ2-2; checking the TCRdb D call of TRBD1 is not possible without DNA. The sequenced sample consisted of peripheral blood. The TCR comes from a human donor with an autoimmune cytopenia or autoimmune hepatitis (not recorded which). The CDR3 sequence: CSVARGDTGELFF.